What follows are 27 T cell receptor beta chains derived from one specimen sequenced in a study of T cell responses to AZD1222 COVID-19 vaccine. Produced via immunoSEQ multiplex PCR; TCRdb's table is partial and in-frame only. This table holds 120,000 to 150,000 clones, roughly nine tenths found once. The sample here was peripheral blood, taken 28 days after the second AZD1222 dose. These receptors came from an adult who received the AZD1222 COVID-19 vaccine.

The V gene is TRBV7-2, the J gene TRBJ2-7; the D is unclear. V was cut by 0 bases and J by 6 bases, with 9 bases left in between. The CDR3 runs to 13 residues. The V gene's germline CDR1 is SGHTA and CDR2 FQGNSA. The CDR3 region has the DNA TGTGCCAGCAGCTTAGCCTCCAACCCCGAGCAGTACTTC. Protein: CASSLASNPEQYF.

The chain combines TRBV25-1 with TRBJ2-3; TRBD1 agrees at 7 bases. Germline V gene data show CDR1 as MGHDK and CDR2 as SYGVNS. The V and J ends lost 10 bases and 6 bases, in that order; junction bases with no gene match: 13. The CDR3 is made up of 14 amino acids. In DNA, the CDR3 is TGTGCCAAGCTGACAGGGTGGGTTAGGGATACGCAGTATTTT. This codes for CAKLTGWVRDTQYF.

This sequence joins TRBV5-1 and TRBJ1-1; TRBD1 matches at 9 bases. The CDR3 is 13 amino acids. CDR1 and CDR2 from the germline V gene are SGHRS and YFSETQ. The junction had 2 bases not matched to a gene; V was cut back by 7 bases and J by 1 base. CDR3 coding DNA: TGCGCCAGCGGGGGACAGGGGAACACTGAAGCTTTCTTT. Its translation: CASGGQGNTEAFF.

The J gene is TRBJ1-2, the V gene TRBV29-1, with 11 nucleotides matching TRBD1. The CDR3 is 16 residues long. V lost 5 bases and J lost 4; bases outside the gene matches: 12. Germline V gene lookup returns CDR1 SQVTM and CDR2 ANQGSEA. In DNA form, the CDR3 reads TGCAGCGTTCCAGGACAGGGGGCTCTAGGATTCTATGGCTACACCTTC. It is translated as CSVPGQGALGFYGYTF. The entire variable domain, with the rest obtained from reference TRBV29-1 and TRBJ1-2, is as follows: SAVISQKPSRDICQRGTSLTIQCQVDSQVTMMFWYRQQPGQSLTLIATANQGSEATYESGFVIDKFPISRPNLTFSTLTVSNMSPEDSSIYLCSVPGQGALGFYGYTFGSGTRLTVV.

The chain employs TRBV19 and TRBJ2-1; D possibly matches TRBD1 or TRBD2 (5 bases each). CDR1 and CDR2 (germline): LNHDA, SQIVND (reference sequence). CDR3 length: 15 amino acids. V was trimmed by 7 bases and J by 0 bases, leaving 13 bases between them. CDR3 sequence: CASNPGTGSYNEQFF. The CDR3, as DNA: TGTGCCAGTAATCCAGGGACGGGCTCCTACAATGAGCAGTTCTTC.

This clone was detected only a few times. The chain recombines TRBV30 with TRBJ1-5, with 8 nucleotides matching TRBD1. Trimming at V came to 5 bases and at J to 4 bases, leaving 10 bases not matched to a gene. The CDR3 loop spans 15 amino acids. Germline V CDR1 and CDR2: GTSNPN, SVGIG (reference sequence). In DNA, the CDR3 is TGTGCCTGGGCCCTAGCAGGGACAGGTAATCAGCCCCAGCATTTT. Translated: CAWALAGTGNQPQHF. The full variable domain, with the rest looked up from reference TRBV30 and TRBJ1-5, is SQTIHQWPATLVQPVGSPLSLECTVEGTSNPNLYWYRQAAGRGLQLLFYSVGIGQISSEVPQNLSASRPQDRQFILSSKKLLLSDSGFYLCAWALAGTGNQPQHFGDGTRLSIL.

This chain links TRBV18 with TRBJ2-7; D unresolved. CDR1 is KGHSH and CDR2 is LQKENI in the germline V gene. This CDR3 has 14 amino acids. Trimming cost V 2 bases and J 3 bases, with 11 bases left between them. The CDR3 DNA sequence: TGTGCCAGCTCACCAAGCAGCCTTATCTACGAGCAGTACTTC. This codes for CASSPSSLIYEQYF. Full variable domain (remainder filled in from reference TRBV18 and TRBJ2-7): NAGVMQNPRHLVRRRGQEARLRCSPMKGHSHVYWYRQLPEEGLKFMVYLQKENIIDESGMPKERFSAEFPKEGPSILRIQQVVRGDSAAYFCASSPSSLIYEQYFGPGTRLTVT.

The V call is TRBV11-2, the J call TRBJ1-5; 10 bases map to TRBD1. V trimming: 5 bases; J trimming: 3 bases; junction bases outside the gene matches: 4. In germline, CDR1 is SGHAT, CDR2 FQNNGV. The CDR3 extends over 15 amino acids. CDR3 sequence: CASSQDRGINQPQHF. The DNA for the CDR3 is TGTGCCAGCAGCCAGGACAGGGGGATCAATCAGCCCCAGCATTTT. The full variable domain, in which reference TRBV11-2 and TRBJ1-5 provide the parts outside the CDR3, is EAGVAQSPRYKIIEKRQSVAFWCNPISGHATLYWYQQILGQGPKLLIQFQNNGVVDDSQLPKDRFSAERLKGVDSTLKIQPAKLEDSAVYLCASSQDRGINQPQHFGDGTRLSIL.

The chain joins TRBV2 to TRBJ1-6, with D possibly TRBD1 on 6 matching bases. Looked up from germline, CDR1 is SNHLY and CDR2 is FYNNEI. The CDR3 is made up of 14 amino acids. V was pared by 3 bases and J by 7 bases, with 10 bases between. The CDR3 sequence: CASSDPRGNSPLHF. In DNA, the CDR3 is TGTGCCAGCAGTGATCCCAGGGGCAATTCACCCCTCCACTTT.

The chain carries TRBV9 and TRBJ1-1; 9 bases agree with TRBD1. From germline, CDR1 is SGDLS and CDR2 YYNGEE. V lost 6 bases to trimming and J lost 4 bases; unmatched junction nucleotides: 7. This CDR3 contains 14 residues. The CDR3 DNA sequence: TGTGCCAGCACTACGACAGGGGGGCTCACTGAAGCTTTCTTT. Translating gives CASTTTGGLTEAFF.

V is TRBV3-1 (or the pseudogene TRBV3-2) and J is TRBJ1-4; possible D gene TRBD1, 6 bases. The CDR3 has 17 amino acids. Per the germline V gene, CDR1 is LGHDT and CDR2 is YNNKEL (reference sequence). V was clipped by 0 bases and J by 5 bases, with 16 bases between them. CDR3 DNA: TGTGCCAGCAGCCAAGATCCTCTGGGGGCATCGAATGAAAAACTGTTTTTT. Translation: CASSQDPLGASNEKLFF.

The CDR3 protein is CASSLLAGGFSDTQYF. DNA for the CDR3: TGCGCCAGCAGCTTACTAGCGGGAGGGTTTAGCGATACGCAGTATTTT. This chain links TRBV4-1 with TRBJ2-3; 13 positions agree with TRBD2. Germline values: CDR1 MGHRA, CDR2 YSYEKL. This CDR3 is 16 amino acids long. The V gene end was trimmed by 5 bases and the J gene end by 6 bases; junction bases not matched to a gene: 8.

V usage is TRBV10-3 and J usage is TRBJ2-5; maybe TRBD1 (6 bases). V dropped 4 bases and J dropped 4 bases, with 13 bases sitting between them. This CDR3 is built from 14 residues. CDR1 is ENHRY and CDR2 is SYGVKD in the germline V gene. CDR3 amino acids: CAISAPGAGETQYF. For the CDR3, the DNA is TGTGCCATCAGTGCGCCAGGGGCAGGAGAGACCCAGTACTTC.

This chain uses TRBV3-1 (or the pseudogene TRBV3-2) with TRBJ1-4; TRBD1 aligns across 7 bases. This CDR3 is built from 14 residues. Germline-derived CDR1 and CDR2 are LGHDT and YNNKEL (reference sequence). V shed 4 bases and J 8 bases; nucleotides not matched to a gene: 7. CDR3 in amino acids: CASSPTGVGEKLFF. DNA of the CDR3: TGTGCCAGCAGCCCAACAGGGGTGGGAGAAAAACTGTTTTTT.

The CDR3 coding sequence is TGTGCCAGCAGCCCGACAGGGGCCCCTGTCTATGGCTACACCTTC. Encoded protein: CASSPTGAPVYGYTF. The chain carries TRBV14 and TRBJ1-2; 8 bases line up with TRBD1. Germline V gives CDR1 SGHDN, CDR2 FVKESK. With V trimmed by 4 bases and J by 4 bases, 8 bases remained unmatched. This CDR3 has 15 residues.

V usage is TRBV20-1 and J usage is TRBJ2-1; D is possibly TRBD1 or TRBD2 (6 bases each). The CDR3 has 14 amino acids. Trimming took off 3 bases at V and 4 bases at J, with 13 bases between the two ends. Germline V gene lookup returns CDR1 DFQATT and CDR2 SNEGSKA (reference sequence). The CDR3 spells CSASKGGKYNEQFF. Here the CDR3 DNA reads TGCAGTGCTAGTAAGGGGGGCAAGTACAATGAGCAGTTCTTC.

The chain has TRBV20-1 and TRBJ1-2; no reliable D call. Trimming cost V 0 bases and J 12 bases, with 11 bases left between them. The CDR3 is 11 amino acids. The germline V gene encodes CDR1 DFQATT and CDR2 SNEGSKA (reference sequence). CDR3 sequence reads: CSARDGVDHTF. CDR3 nucleotide sequence: TGCAGTGCTAGAGATGGAGTTGACCACACCTTC.

The V and J genes are TRBV7-9 and TRBJ1-5; D call uncertain. The CDR3 is made up of 13 amino acids. Germline values: CDR1 SEHNR, CDR2 FQNEAQ (reference sequence). Trimming cost V 4 bases and J 6 bases, with 10 bases left between them. In nucleotides, the CDR3 is TGTGCCAGCAGCTCCGGGTGGGGTCAGCCCCAGCATTTT. Amino acid sequence: CASSSGWGQPQHF.

V gene TRBV7-9 combines with J gene TRBJ1-2, with D tentatively TRBD1 (5 bases). Between the trimmed V and J ends, which lost 4 bases and 8 bases, there was a span of 23 bases. The CDR3 is 16 amino acids. The germline V gene encodes CDR1 SEHNR and CDR2 FQNEAQ (reference sequence). In nucleotides, the CDR3 is TGTGCCAGCAGCTCCCGTGGCGGAGGGACGGTTAGCGGCTACACCTTC. Translation: CASSSRGGGTVSGYTF.

J is TRBJ2-3 and V is TRBV7-8, with D possibly being TRBD1 (6 bases). The germline V gene encodes CDR1 SGHVS and CDR2 FQNEAQ. The CDR3 sequence is 19 residues long. V lost 5 bases to trimming and J lost 5 bases, with 29 bases between them. CDR3 in DNA: TGTGCCAGCAGCCCTAGTCGTATCCTTGGACAGAGCCCCGAAGATACGCAGTATTTT. Translated, it gives CASSPSRILGQSPEDTQYF.

This rearrangement joins TRBV18 to TRBJ1-4; D gene unclear. The germline gives CDR1 KGHSH, CDR2 LQKENI. Deletions cut 1 base from V and 8 bases from J, with 8 bases between. This CDR3 has 13 residues. CDR3 in DNA: TGTGCCAGCTCACCACAGGGAAACGAAAAACTGTTTTTT. This translates into CASSPQGNEKLFF.

The V gene is TRBV6-4, the J gene TRBJ2-4; TRBD1 aligns across 10 bases. This CDR3 is 14 amino acids long. CDR1 MRHNA and CDR2 SNTAGT come from the germline V gene. Germline trimming cut 4 bases from V and 8 bases from J; bases unmatched to any gene: 5. CDR3 in DNA: TGTGCCAGCAGTGCGACAGGGGGCGCGGACATTCAGTACTTC. Amino acid sequence: CASSATGGADIQYF.

The chain carries TRBV9 and TRBJ1-3; TRBD1 is a possible D gene (6 bases). Germline V gene lookup returns CDR1 SGDLS and CDR2 YYNGEE. The CDR3 spans 16 residues. Trimming left V 2 bases short and J 6 bases short, with 18 bases between. DNA for the CDR3: TGTGCCAGCAGCGTGGAGTTGGGCAGGGGATTAAACACCATATATTTT. Protein: CASSVELGRGLNTIYF.

The chain combines TRBV14 with TRBJ1-2, with unresolved D. The germline V and J ends were trimmed by 0 bases and 5 bases, with 10 bases remaining between them. There are 14 residues in the CDR3. Germline V gene sequence: CDR1 SGHDN, CDR2 FVKESK. CDR3 in amino acids: CASSQDRGSYGYTF. CDR3 nucleotides: TGTGCCAGCAGCCAAGACCGGGGTTCTTATGGCTACACCTTC.

J is TRBJ2-1 and V is TRBV18; no reliable D call. The CDR3 has 14 residues. Germline loops: CDR1 KGHSH, CDR2 LQKENI. V dropped 7 bases and J dropped 1 base, with 11 bases sitting between them. This chain's CDR3 is CASLTDPSYNEQFF. CDR3 nucleotide sequence: TGTGCCAGCTTAACAGATCCATCCTACAATGAGCAGTTCTTC.

The V and J genes are TRBV5-6 and TRBJ1-5; 8 nucleotides agree with TRBD1. CDR3 length: 16 residues. V was clipped by 4 bases and J by 5 bases; unmatched bases: 11. Germline V gene data show CDR1 as SGHDT and CDR2 as YYEEEE. The CDR3: CASSPDRGRGDQPQHF. CDR3 bases: TGTGCCAGCAGCCCCGACAGGGGAAGAGGGGATCAGCCCCAGCATTTT.

V usage is TRBV7-9 and J usage is TRBJ2-1; 9 bases are a match to TRBD2. The CDR3 is 18 residues long. V shed 2 bases and J 8 bases; nucleotides not matched to a gene: 16. Germline V lookup: CDR1 SEHNR, CDR2 FQNEAQ (reference sequence). The CDR3 nucleotides read TGTGCCAGCAGCTTAATCTTTGGAATTAGCGGGAGTAGTTATGAGCAGTTCTTC. Its translation is CASSLIFGISGSSYEQFF.